A selection of T cell receptor beta chains follows, all from one sample in a study of T cell repertoires in cytomegalovirus infection. TCRdb analysed the reads with MiXCR anew, one entry per CDR3 protein. The table shows about 300,000 distinct CDR3 sequences, with approximately 8.9% occurring only once. The sequenced material came from PBMCs. The receptor source for this set is a human donor in good health (CMV status not recorded). Some clones in this sample may be carry-over from other donors' samples. CDR3s leave out the opening cysteine and the closing phenylalanine or tryptophan. Fields, in order: V gene, CDR3 protein.

TRBV19	ASSIDREQPQH
TRBV29-1	SVIRQSFTDTQY
TRBV5-1	ASSWTAPNTEAF
TRBV6-2/TRBV6-3	ASNGPGELF
TRBV28	ASSLPSGQPKRAEAF
TRBV4-3	ASSQATGTYNSPLH
TRBV20-1	SARVTGQGVGSPLH
TRBV9	ASSPNRGSSNEQF
TRBV7-9	ASSFTGTLGEQY
TRBV7-2	ASSRATQETQY
TRBV7-2	ASSGRGTLNQPQH
TRBV20-1	SASFRAQETQY
TRBV20-1	SASGGYGYT
TRBV5-1	ASSLAQSWDTEAF
TRBV7-2	ASSPSGGPNEQF
TRBV6-5	ASSLERGSSYEQY
TRBV11-3	ASSFASRGTQY
TRBV6-1	ASRTGTGISGELF
TRBV29-1	SVRRGPGEKLF
TRBV14	ASSRPGTGYEQY
TRBV6-6	ASSPPGYYGYT
TRBV18	ASSLTGTSYEQY
TRBV20-1	SGFPRERGGQGTDTQY
TRBV28	ASRPQGQETQY
TRBV5-6	ASGPGTGYGYT
TRBV20-1	SARPDSFGEAF
TRBV19	ASSIMPRTEAF
TRBV9	ASSLRPGQGAGYGYT
TRBV23-1	ASSQSRGRLAGGIQETQY
TRBV3-1	ASSQAGGRRDTQY
TRBV12-3/TRBV12-4	ASSPDTYNEQF
TRBV28	ASSSSETGGGEQF
TRBV29-1	SVEDYGPVEGVGNEQF
TRBV18	ASSPSPGSSYEQY